The 14 T cell receptor beta chains listed next were all sequenced from one sample in a study of T-cell memory formation after mild COVID-19 (dated by TCRdb to 2020 to 2022). The method was 5' RACE. Sequencing used an Illumina NovaSeq 6000. TCRdb itself trimmed the public reads at Q25 with fastp, ran MiXCR and retained productive beta chains. Each CDR3 protein appears once, grouped with its most common genes and DNA. The table for this sample lists 400,000 to 450,000 distinct CDR3 sequences; about a sixth of them were counted only once. Roughly 21% of the sample is in the top ten clones. The source material was PBMCs or a T cell subset sorted from them (not recorded which). The receptors here all came from a man younger than 30 who had mild COVID-19 (a few samples of this study predate the infection). The sample titles of this study are shuffled in the database, so cell type and time point are left out; the donor was told from shared clones.

This clonotype turned up a few times. The chain couples TRBV12-3 or TRBV12-4 to TRBJ2-2; 11 bases align to TRBD2. The CDR3 sequence is 16 residues long. V lost 6 bases to trimming and J lost 5 bases; unmatched junction nucleotides: 8. The CDR3 nucleotides read TGTGCCAGCAGCCGGTTAGCGGGGGGGAAAACCGGGGAGCTGTTTTTT. Protein sequence: CASSRLAGGKTGELFF.

In this sample, this clonotype turned up a few times. The rearrangement joins TRBV3-1 to TRBJ2-7; D not certain. Germline values: CDR1 LGHDT, CDR2 YNNKEL (reference sequence). The CDR3 has 12 residues. The germline V and J ends were trimmed by 0 bases and 3 bases, with 3 bases remaining between them. The CDR3 region has the DNA TGTGCCAGCAGCCAAGAAAACTACGAGCAGTACTTC. This encodes CASSQENYEQYF.

The genes are TRBV6-1 and TRBJ1-5; D possibly corresponds to TRBD1 (5 bases). The length of the CDR3 is 13 residues. V was pared by 5 bases and J by 7 bases, with 12 bases between. Germline lookup yields CDR1 MNHNS and CDR2 SASEGT. The CDR3: CASSPRERQPQHF. The CDR3 DNA reads as TGTGCCAGCAGTCCCAGGGAGAGGCAGCCCCAGCATTTT.

This chain uses TRBV2 with TRBJ2-3, with D unclear. The CDR3 has 13 residues. Germline CDR1 is SNHLY and CDR2 is FYNNEI. Between the trimmed V and J ends, which lost 3 bases and 0 bases, there was a span of 4 bases. The CDR3 sequence: CASSDESTDTQYF. CDR3 bases: TGTGCCAGCAGTGATGAAAGCACAGATACGCAGTATTTT.

V usage is TRBV5-1 and J usage is TRBJ2-3; 8 nucleotides agree with TRBD2. CDR1 and CDR2 (germline): SGHRS, YFSETQ. Trimming removed 3 bases from V and 2 bases from J; junction bases left unmatched: 11. The CDR3 is 17 amino acids. The CDR3 loop reads CASSWGSLAGTTDTQYF. In DNA, the CDR3 is TGCGCCAGCAGCTGGGGCAGCTTAGCGGGGACCACAGATACGCAGTATTTT.

This clonotype was seen a handful of times. The CDR3 bases are TGTGCTAGCCGCAAGGTTGGGTCCGGGGAGCTGTTTTTT. Translated, it gives CASRKVGSGELFF. The chain is built from TRBV7-7 and TRBJ2-2; no reliable D call. Germline V lookup: CDR1 SSHAT, CDR2 FNYEAQ (reference sequence). The CDR3 has 13 amino acids.

This clonotype was detected only a few times. This sequence joins TRBV20-1 and TRBJ2-7; 7 positions match TRBD1. With V trimmed by 3 bases and J by 2 bases, 13 bases remained unmatched. Germline-derived CDR1 and CDR2 are DFQATT and SNEGSKA (reference sequence). The CDR3 spans 16 residues. CDR3 protein: CSASPLLTGSTYEQYF. CDR3 coding DNA: TGCAGTGCTAGCCCATTGTTGACAGGGTCAACCTACGAGCAGTACTTC.

The V call is TRBV20-1, the J call TRBJ1-1, with no clear D. The germline V gene encodes CDR1 DFQATT and CDR2 SNEGSKA (reference sequence). Trimming pared 3 bases from V and 7 bases from J, leaving 15 bases between. CDR3 length equals 13 residues. For the CDR3, the DNA is TGCAGTGCTAGGGGTGCGAGCGCCTATGAAGCTTTCTTT. It is translated as CSARGASAYEAFF.

The chain carries TRBV20-1 and TRBJ1-5; perhaps TRBD1 as D (5 bases). This CDR3 is built from 14 residues. V lost 0 bases to trimming and J lost 7 bases, with 13 bases between them. In germline, CDR1 is DFQATT, CDR2 SNEGSKA (reference sequence). CDR3 in DNA: TGCAGTGCTAGAGACAGGGATGTCCACCAGCCCCAGCATTTT. Residues: CSARDRDVHQPQHF.

This chain joins TRBV27 and TRBJ2-1, with 9 bases identical to TRBD2. Unmatched junction bases numbered 5, after V lost 6 bases and J lost 8 bases. CDR3 length: 13 residues. Germline assignment: CDR1 MNHEY and CDR2 SMNVEV (reference sequence). The CDR3 bases are TGTGCCAGCAGCTCCGGGACTAGCCATGAGCAGTTCTTC. Its protein is CASSSGTSHEQFF.

This clonotype came up a few times. V gene TRBV7-6 combines with J gene TRBJ2-7; D not certain. Trimming shortened V by 2 bases and J by 5 bases, and 10 bases separated the two germline ends. CDR3 length: 13 residues. Per the germline V gene, CDR1 is SGHVS and CDR2 is FNYEAQ. CDR3 amino acids: CASSLSHANEQYF. The CDR3 DNA reads as TGTGCCAGCAGCTTAAGCCATGCCAACGAGCAGTACTTC. The entire variable domain, with the rest obtained from reference TRBV7-6 and TRBJ2-7, is as follows: GAGVSQSPRYKVTKRGQDVALRCDPISGHVSLYWYRQALGQGPEFLTYFNYEAQQDKSGLPNDRFSAERPEGSISTLTIQRTEQRDSAMYRCASSLSHANEQYFGPGTRLTVT.

This clonotype turned up a few times. The chain recombines TRBV2 with TRBJ2-4, with D tentatively TRBD2 (5 bases). With 2 bases removed from V and 1 base from J, the gap between germline ends came to 12 bases. Germline CDR1 is SNHLY and CDR2 is FYNNEI. CDR3 length: 16 residues. The CDR3: CASSEFRGWAKNIQYF. CDR3 bases: TGTGCCAGCAGTGAATTCCGGGGTTGGGCCAAAAACATTCAGTACTTC.

The rearrangement uses TRBV5-5 and TRBJ2-3; D unresolved. The CDR3 sequence is 14 residues long. Trimming left V 2 bases short and J 5 bases short, with 12 bases between. CDR1 is SGHKS and CDR2 is YYEKEE in the germline V gene (reference sequence). The CDR3 DNA reads as TGTGCCAGCAGCTTCTATGGGTATGGAGATACGCAGTATTTT. Amino acid sequence: CASSFYGYGDTQYF. Filled out from reference TRBV5-5 and TRBJ2-3, the complete variable domain reads DAGVTQSPTHLIKTRGQQVTLRCSPISGHKSVSWYQQVLGQGPQFIFQYYEKEERGRGNFPDRFSARQFPNYSSELNVNALLLGDSALYLCASSFYGYGDTQYFGPGTRLTVL.

The table lists this clonotype with a few counts. The chain employs TRBV7-3 and TRBJ1-1, with D maybe TRBD1 (5 bases). The CDR3 totals 13 residues. From germline, CDR1 is SGHTA and CDR2 FQGTGA. The V gene lost 8 bases and the J gene lost 1 base, with 11 bases spanning the gap. DNA for the CDR3: TGTGCCAGCGGCCAACAGGAGAACACTGAAGCTTTCTTT. It is translated as CASGQQENTEAFF.